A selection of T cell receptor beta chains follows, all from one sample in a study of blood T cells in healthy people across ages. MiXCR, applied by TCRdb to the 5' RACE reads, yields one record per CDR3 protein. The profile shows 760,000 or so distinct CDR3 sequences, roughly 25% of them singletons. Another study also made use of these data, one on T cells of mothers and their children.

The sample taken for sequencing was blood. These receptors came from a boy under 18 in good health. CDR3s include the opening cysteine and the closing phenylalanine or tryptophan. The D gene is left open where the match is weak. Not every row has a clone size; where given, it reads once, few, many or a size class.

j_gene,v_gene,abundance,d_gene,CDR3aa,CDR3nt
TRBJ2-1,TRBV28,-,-,CASSFVRPGNAYNEQFF,TGTGCCAGCAGTTTCGTTCGCCCGGGGAACGCCTACAATGAGCAGTTCTTC
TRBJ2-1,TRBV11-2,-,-,CASSTTGPSSYNEQFF,TGTGCCAGCAGTACTACGGGGCCAAGCTCCTACAATGAGCAGTTCTTC
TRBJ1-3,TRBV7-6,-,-,CASSVGLTASGNTIYF,TGTGCCAGCAGCGTAGGCCTGACAGCCTCTGGAAACACCATATATTTT
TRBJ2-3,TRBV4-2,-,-,CASSQPDGSDGDTQYF,TGTGCCAGCAGCCAACCCGACGGCTCCGATGGGGATACGCAGTATTTT
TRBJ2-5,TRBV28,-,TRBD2,CASSFLAGETQYF,TGTGCCAGCAGTTTTTTAGCGGGAGAGACCCAGTACTTC
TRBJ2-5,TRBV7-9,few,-,CASSLAAGFGETQYF,TGTGCCAGCAGCTTAGCGGCAGGGTTCGGGGAGACCCAGTACTTC
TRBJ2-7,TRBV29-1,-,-,CSVALGYDEQYF,TGCAGCGTCGCACTAGGTTACGACGAGCAGTACTTC
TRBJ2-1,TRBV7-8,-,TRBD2,CASSLLTSGGNEQFF,TGTGCCAGCAGCTTATTGACTAGCGGGGGCAATGAGCAGTTCTTC
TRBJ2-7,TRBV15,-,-,CATSRDDAWYEQYF,TGTGCCACCAGCAGAGATGATGCGTGGTACGAGCAGTACTTC
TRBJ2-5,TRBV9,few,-,CASSSKSQAAQETQYF,TGTGCCAGCAGCTCAAAATCCCAGGCGGCCCAAGAGACCCAGTACTTC
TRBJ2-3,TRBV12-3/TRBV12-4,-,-,CASRVEGDTQYF,TGTGCCAGCAGAGTAGAAGGAGATACGCAGTATTTT
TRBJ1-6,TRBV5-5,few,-,CASSFQGNNSPLHF,TGTGCCAGCAGCTTTCAGGGTAATAATTCACCCCTCCACTTT
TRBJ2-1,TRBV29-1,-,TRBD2,CSAAREGSYNEQFF,TGCAGCGCAGCCCGGGAGGGGTCCTACAATGAGCAGTTCTTC
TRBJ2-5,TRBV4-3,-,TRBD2,CASSQERPAGLAGETQYF,TGCGCCAGCAGCCAAGAACGGCCCGCTGGACTAGCAGGGGAGACCCAGTACTTC
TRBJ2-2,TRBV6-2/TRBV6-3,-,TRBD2,CASSFRLAGDTGELFF,TGTGCCAGCAGCTTCCGACTAGCGGGGGACACCGGGGAGCTGTTTTTT
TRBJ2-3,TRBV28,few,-,CASSPGGGGPDTQYF,TGTGCCAGCAGTCCGGGTGGAGGAGGGCCAGATACGCAGTATTTT
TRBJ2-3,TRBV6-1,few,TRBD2,CASSRPGLAGGRSDTQYF,TGTGCCAGCAGCCGGCCGGGACTAGCGGGGGGCCGGTCAGATACGCAGTATTTT
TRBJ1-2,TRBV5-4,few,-,CASSLARLEGGYTF,TGTGCCAGCAGCTTGGCCCGTTTGGAGGGCGGCTACACCTTC
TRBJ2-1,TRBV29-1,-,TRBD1,CSGRQGATEQFF,TGCAGCGGCAGACAGGGGGCGACTGAGCAGTTCTTC
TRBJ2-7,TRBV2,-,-,CVSSGDPGRLYF,TGTGTCAGCAGTGGGGACCCAGGGAGGCTGTACTTC
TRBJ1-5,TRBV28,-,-,CASTLADNSNQPQHF,TGTGCCAGCACCCTCGCGGATAATAGCAATCAGCCCCAGCATTTT
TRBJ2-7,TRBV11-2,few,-,CASSLDGGFDEQYF,TGTGCCAGCAGCTTAGATGGGGGATTCGACGAGCAGTACTTC
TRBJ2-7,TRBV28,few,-,CASSFDGPYEQYF,TGTGCCAGCAGTTTCGACGGACCCTACGAGCAGTACTTC
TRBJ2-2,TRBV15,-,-,CATSRVRRGRVNTGELFF,TGTGCCACCAGCAGAGTCAGACGAGGGCGGGTGAACACCGGAGAGCTGTTTTTT
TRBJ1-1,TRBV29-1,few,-,CSVENGVANTEAFF,TGCAGCGTTGAAAATGGCGTCGCGAACACTGAAGCTTTCTTT
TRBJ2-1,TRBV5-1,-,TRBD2,CASSSDSGSNYEQFF,TGCGCCAGCAGCTCAGATAGCGGGAGTAACTATGAGCAGTTCTTC
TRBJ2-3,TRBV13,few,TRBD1,CASSSRDSYADTQYF,TGTGCCAGCAGCTCCCGGGACAGTTACGCAGATACGCAGTATTTT
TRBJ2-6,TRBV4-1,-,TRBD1,CASSRDREINWAGANVLTF,TGCGCCAGCAGCCGGGACAGGGAAATAAATTGGGCTGGGGCCAACGTCCTGACTTTC
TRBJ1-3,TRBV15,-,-,CATSRAPAGTSENTIYF,TGTGCCACCAGCAGAGCCCCGGCGGGGACCTCTGAAAACACCATATATTTT